This passage covers 32 T cell receptor beta chains from one sample sequenced in a study of T cell repertoires in cytomegalovirus infection. Via MiXCR, TCRdb re-called the reads, giving one row per CDR3 protein. This table has about a million distinct CDR3 sequences, 31% appearing once. Their target antigens are unknown. Sample: cultured CD8+ T cells from PBMCs, taken from culture after CMV antigen stimulation. All receptors come from a human donor in good health (CMV status not recorded). Some clones in this sample may be carry-over from other donors' samples.

This clonotype occurred many times. DNA for the CDR3: TGTGCCAGCAGCCCGGGCGGTGGGCAGTTCTTC. Translated: CASSPGGGQFF. V and J are TRBV12-3 or TRBV12-4 and TRBJ2-1; D call uncertain. V was shortened by 6 bases and J by 12 bases, with 12 bases between the two germline ends. The CDR3 runs to 11 residues.

The rearrangement uses TRBV29-1 and TRBJ1-3, with TRBD1 matching 7 bases. The V gene's germline CDR1 is SQVTM and CDR2 ANQGSEA. The V gene end was trimmed by 5 bases and the J gene end by 4 bases; junction bases not matched to a gene: 8. The CDR3 is made up of 14 amino acids. CDR3 nucleotide sequence: TGCAGCGTTTCAACAGGGGAAAACGGAAACACCATATATTTT. Its protein product is CSVSTGENGNTIYF.

This clonotype was seen a handful of times. In DNA form, the CDR3 reads TGTGCCAGCAGCTGGGTCACAGGGTTCACTGAAGCTTTCTTT. Encoded protein: CASSWVTGFTEAFF. V gene TRBV7-9 combines with J gene TRBJ1-1; maybe TRBD1 (6 bases). The CDR3 loop spans 14 amino acids. Per the germline V gene, CDR1 is SEHNR and CDR2 is FQNEAQ (reference sequence). Trimming took off 4 bases at V and 4 bases at J, with 13 bases between the two ends.

The CDR3 DNA sequence: TGTGCCAGCAGTTACGGGGTGGACAACGGAGAGACCCAGTACTTC. Translated, it gives CASSYGVDNGETQYF. The chain couples TRBV6-5 to TRBJ2-5; a possible D gene is TRBD1 (5 bases). The V gene lost 2 bases and the J gene lost 4 bases, with 14 bases spanning the gap. In germline, CDR1 is MNHEY, CDR2 SVGAGI. This CDR3 has 15 residues.

This rearrangement joins TRBV7-6 to TRBJ2-1; no definite D call. The CDR3 is 18 residues long. Trimming cost V 1 base and J 0 bases, with 16 bases left between them. CDR1 and CDR2 (germline): SGHVS, FNYEAQ. The CDR3 protein is CASSLEVGAFSSYNEQFF. In DNA, the CDR3 is TGTGCCAGCAGCTTAGAGGTTGGAGCGTTTAGCTCCTACAATGAGCAGTTCTTC.

This clonotype was counted a few times. Its ends do not fully match the called genes, so a read error is possible. The chain has TRBV4-1 and TRBJ1-5; D ambiguous. Germline loops: CDR1 MGHRA, CDR2 YSYEKL. The CDR3 runs to 16 residues. CDR3 region: CASSQVADHSNQPQHF. The CDR3 DNA is TGTGCCAGCAGCCAAGTTGCAGACCATAGCAATCAGCCCCAGCATTTT.

The J gene is TRBJ1-5, the V gene TRBV27; 8 bases agree with TRBD1. This CDR3 has 14 amino acids. With 8 bases clipped from V and 4 bases from J, the junction kept 7 bases outside the gene matches. CDR1 is MNHEY and CDR2 is SMNVEV in the germline V gene (reference sequence). In nucleotides, the CDR3 is TGTGCCAGCGGCGGGACAGGCCCTAATCAGCCCCAGCATTTT. It translates to CASGGTGPNQPQHF.

The chain recombines TRBV10-3 with TRBJ1-6; D uncertain. V gave up 2 bases and J gave up 4 bases, with 9 bases separating them. CDR1 is ENHRY, CDR2 SYGVKD, per germline. The CDR3 consists of 15 residues. This CDR3 reads CAISERSAYNSPLHF. In DNA, the CDR3 is TGTGCCATCAGTGAGAGGTCGGCATATAATTCACCCCTCCACTTT.

This clonotype was seen many times. The genes are TRBV7-2 and TRBJ2-5; the D gene is possibly TRBD1 (7 bases). This CDR3 has 14 residues. The V end lost 5 bases, the J end lost 1 base, and 11 bases lay between the germline ends. Germline CDR1 SGHTA, CDR2 FQGNSA. The CDR3 region has the DNA TGTGCCAGCAGCCAGGGGGGTGTCCAAGAGACCCAGTACTTC. Protein: CASSQGGVQETQYF.

This clonotype has a count of ten or more. The chain is built from TRBV7-8 and TRBJ2-3, with D unclear. The CDR3 extends over 14 amino acids. Trimming shortened V by 5 bases and J by 4 bases, and 13 bases separated the two germline ends. The germline V gene has CDR1 SGHVS and CDR2 FQNEAQ. CDR3 loop: CASSPIEEPDTQYF. CDR3 nucleotide sequence: TGTGCCAGCAGCCCCATTGAGGAGCCAGATACGCAGTATTTT.

The rearrangement uses TRBV4-1 and TRBJ2-5; 8 bases line up with TRBD2. V was clipped by 1 base and J by 2 bases; unmatched bases: 3. This CDR3 region has 15 residues. CDR1 MGHRA and CDR2 YSYEKL come from the germline V gene. The CDR3: CASSQVVAGQETQYF. In nucleotides, the CDR3 is TGCGCCAGCAGCCAAGTAGTAGCGGGGCAAGAGACCCAGTACTTC.

This clonotype was seen repeatedly, ten times or more. V is TRBV7-8 and J is TRBJ2-5, with 7 bases identical to TRBD2. Germline V lookup: CDR1 SGHVS, CDR2 FQNEAQ. Trimming took 5 bases from V and 7 from J; bases not matched to a gene: 16. The CDR3 totals 16 residues. The CDR3 sequence is CASSVVPTSMTPTQYF. Here the CDR3 DNA reads TGTGCCAGCAGCGTAGTCCCGACTAGCATGACACCGACCCAGTACTTC.

The chain carries TRBV4-1 and TRBJ1-1; 7 bases are shared with TRBD1. The V and J ends lost 4 bases and 4 bases, in that order; junction bases with no gene match: 15. CDR3 length: 17 amino acids. CDR1 is MGHRA, CDR2 YSYEKL, per germline. CDR3 nucleotides: TGCGCCAGCAGCCTTACCTCAGGGGGGTGGATGGCCACTGAAGCTTTCTTT. Its protein is CASSLTSGGWMATEAFF.

The table lists this clonotype with many counts. The rearrangement links TRBV4-1 to TRBJ1-6; 9 bases agree with TRBD1. Germline CDR1 reads MGHRA; CDR2 reads YSYEKL. After removal of 4 bases from V and 9 bases from J, the junction contained 4 bases not matched to a gene. There are 14 residues in the CDR3. CDR3 bases: TGCGCCAGCAGCCGGGACAGGGACGGTTCACCCCTCCACTTT. It codes for CASSRDRDGSPLHF.

At least ten counts were recorded for this clonotype. This sequence joins TRBV7-2 and TRBJ2-7; D uncertain. Germline CDR1 and CDR2: SGHTA and FQGNSA. The V end was cut by 1 base, the J end by 0 bases, with 4 bases between. There are 13 residues in the CDR3. In DNA form, the CDR3 reads TGTGCCAGCAGCTTAGACAGCTCCTACGAGCAGTACGTC. Its translation is CASSLDSSYEQYV.

The genes are TRBV27 and TRBJ1-2; 10 bases fit TRBD1. Losses at the gene ends were 0 bases for V and 1 base for J; bases not matched to a gene: 2. The CDR3 length is 16 residues. In germline, CDR1 is MNHEY, CDR2 SMNVEV (reference sequence). CDR3 nucleotides: TGTGCCAGCAGTTTATCTTGGACAGGGGGTAACTATGGCTACACCTTC. This sequence encodes CASSLSWTGGNYGYTF.

In its sample, this clonotype was seen many times. This chain uses TRBV6-2 or TRBV6-3 with TRBJ2-1, with 7 bases fitting TRBD2. Losses at the gene ends were 5 bases for V and 4 bases for J; bases not matched to a gene: 5. CDR1 MNHEY and CDR2 SVGEGT come from the germline V gene. The CDR3 has 14 residues. CDR3 amino acids: CASSQGRGYNEQFF. CDR3 coding DNA: TGTGCCAGCAGTCAAGGGAGGGGATACAATGAGCAGTTCTTC.

This clonotype was seen only a few times. This chain connects TRBV19 to TRBJ2-1; the D is unclear. V lost 6 bases and J lost 0, with 12 bases in between. Germline assignment: CDR1 LNHDA and CDR2 SQIVND (reference sequence). This CDR3 is 15 amino acids long. The CDR3 sequence is CASRTDLNSYNEQFF. CDR3 nucleotides: TGTGCCAGTAGAACGGACCTGAACTCCTACAATGAGCAGTTCTTC.

The V and J genes are TRBV25-1 and TRBJ1-4; D might be TRBD1 (6 bases). V lost 4 bases and J lost 6, with 15 bases in between. CDR3 length: 15 amino acids. Germline V gene data show CDR1 as MGHDK and CDR2 as SYGVNS. As DNA, the CDR3 is TGTGCCAGCAGTGGACCCGGGACAAGTCATGAAAAACTGTTTTTT. It is translated as CASSGPGTSHEKLFF.

Turning to this clonotype: The germline gene is not matched at one end of the junction; a read error may be the cause. The rearrangement joins TRBV29-1 to TRBJ2-6, with 8 bases aligning to TRBD1. Germline V gene lookup returns CDR1 SQVTM and CDR2 ANQGSEA. This CDR3 contains 12 residues. CDR3 sequence reads: CSAGQGGNVLSF. The CDR3, as DNA: TGCAGCGCTGGACAGGGTGGCAACGTCCTGTCTTTC. The full variable domain, completed using reference TRBV29-1 and TRBJ2-6, is SAVISQKPSRDICQRGTSLTIQCQVDSQVTMMFWYRQQPGQSLTLIATANQGSEATYESGFVIDKFPISRPNLTFSTLTVSNMSPEDSSIYLCSAGQGGNVLSFGAGSRLTVL.

V gene TRBV27 combines with J gene TRBJ2-1; D call uncertain. Germline CDR1 MNHEY, CDR2 SMNVEV (reference sequence). The CDR3 covers 11 residues. Trimming stripped 3 bases from V and 7 bases from J, with 4 bases between. CDR3 nucleotide sequence: TGTGCCAGCAGTTTCCAAAATGAGCAGTTCTTC. It is translated as CASSFQNEQFF.

In this sample, this clonotype turned up a few times. The V and J genes are TRBV7-9 and TRBJ1-2, with 8 positions matching TRBD1. Germline V gives CDR1 SEHNR, CDR2 FQNEAQ (reference sequence). V lost 5 bases to trimming and J lost 3 bases; unmatched junction nucleotides: 2. CDR3 length equals 13 residues. The CDR3 DNA follows: TGTGCCAGCAGCGGGACAGGTTACTATGGCTACACCTTC. Amino acids: CASSGTGYYGYTF.

This clonotype was recorded a few times. The chain recombines TRBV12-3 or TRBV12-4 with TRBJ2-7; 8 bases map to TRBD1. Trimming took 3 bases from V and 0 from J; bases not matched to a gene: 4. The CDR3 consists of 15 residues. The chain's CDR3 is CASSFRTGSSYEQYF. The CDR3, as DNA: TGTGCCAGCAGTTTTCGGACAGGGAGCTCCTACGAGCAGTACTTC.

This clonotype was detected many times. The V and J genes are TRBV7-6 and TRBJ2-1; 8 bases are a match to TRBD2. Trimming took 2 bases from V and 0 from J; bases not matched to a gene: 6. Per the germline V gene, CDR1 is SGHVS and CDR2 is FNYEAQ. The length of the CDR3 is 17 residues. DNA for the CDR3: TGTGCCAGCAGCTTAATAGCTAGCGGGTACTCCTACAATGAGCAGTTCTTC. Residues: CASSLIASGYSYNEQFF.

This clonotype showed up just a few times. V and J are TRBV27 and TRBJ2-2; 14 positions match TRBD2. V lost 6 bases to trimming and J lost 3 bases; unmatched junction nucleotides: 24. This CDR3 has 23 amino acids. CDR1 and CDR2 from the germline V gene are MNHEY and SMNVEV (reference sequence). Here the CDR3 DNA reads TGTGCCAGCAGGGCCTCGGGACTAGCGGGGGAGGCCCTCCTCTTTCGCGACACCGGGGAGCTGTTTTTT. Translated: CASRASGLAGEALLFRDTGELFF.

Remarks on this clonotype: The CDR3 does not end in the conserved phenylalanine or tryptophan, so this is likely a read error. The V call is TRBV6-8, the J call TRBJ2-5, with 14 bases that match TRBD2. The V gene's germline CDR1 is MNHGY and CDR2 SAAAGT. CDR3 length: 17 residues. Trimming at V came to 5 bases and at J to 3 bases, leaving 8 bases not matched to a gene. This chain's CDR3 is CASSGYRLAGGKETQYS. CDR3 bases: TGTGCCAGCAGTGGGTACAGACTAGCGGGGGGGAAAGAGACCCAGTACTCC.

This rearrangement joins TRBV27 to TRBJ1-2; weak D call: TRBD1 (6 bases). Germline CDR1 reads MNHEY; CDR2 reads SMNVEV (reference sequence). V was shortened by 4 bases and J by 1 base, with 10 bases between the two germline ends. The CDR3 totals 14 residues. CDR3 amino acids: CASSWGLNNYGYTF. CDR3 bases: TGTGCCAGCAGTTGGGGGCTAAATAACTATGGCTACACCTTC.

The V call is TRBV4-1, the J call TRBJ2-5; 11 bases fit TRBD2. The germline CDR1 and CDR2 sequences are MGHRA and YSYEKL. CDR3 length: 16 amino acids. Trimming took 4 bases from V and 3 from J; bases not matched to a gene: 7. CDR3 DNA sequence: TGCGCCAGCAGCCCGGGGCCACTAGCGGGGGAAGAGACCCAGTACTTC. This encodes CASSPGPLAGEETQYF.

V is TRBV18 and J is TRBJ1-1; D not resolved. This CDR3 is 15 amino acids long. V was pared by 0 bases and J by 0 bases, with 8 bases between. Germline CDR1 reads KGHSH; CDR2 reads LQKENI. In nucleotides, the CDR3 is TGTGCCAGCTCACCACCTGCAGAGATGAACACTGAAGCTTTCTTT. This codes for CASSPPAEMNTEAFF. Together with reference TRBV18 and TRBJ1-1, the CDR3 gives the full variable domain: NAGVMQNPRHLVRRRGQEARLRCSPMKGHSHVYWYRQLPEEGLKFMVYLQKENIIDESGMPKERFSAEFPKEGPSILRIQQVVRGDSAAYFCASSPPAEMNTEAFFGQGTRLTVV.

This clonotype was picked up many times. The CDR3 protein is CASSPIDREFSGANVLTF. The CDR3 DNA reads as TGTGCCAGCTCACCAATAGACAGGGAGTTCTCTGGGGCCAACGTCCTGACTTTC. The genes are TRBV18 and TRBJ2-6, with 7 bases lining up with TRBD1. Germline loops: CDR1 KGHSH, CDR2 LQKENI. V shed 2 bases, J shed 0 bases, and the junction held 7 bases outside the gene matches. The CDR3 sequence is 18 residues long.

This clonotype was observed a few times. CDR3 DNA sequence: TGCGCCAGCAGCCTCCCGGGTACGCAGTATTTT. Its protein is CASSLPGTQYF. The chain is built from TRBV4-1 and TRBJ2-3; no clear D gene. V lost 4 bases and J lost 8, with 7 bases in between. Germline assignment: CDR1 MGHRA and CDR2 YSYEKL. The CDR3 spans 11 residues.

V gene TRBV5-1 combines with J gene TRBJ2-2; no reliable D call. This CDR3 comprises 15 residues. V was cut by 0 bases and J by 2 bases, with 8 bases left in between. Germline V CDR1 and CDR2: SGHRS, YFSETQ. CDR3 protein: CASSLDGRNTGELFF. CDR3 DNA: TGCGCCAGCAGCTTGGACGGCCGCAACACCGGGGAGCTGTTTTTT.